What follows are 4 T cell receptor beta chains derived from one specimen sequenced in a study of shared clonotypes between healthy human individuals. Only in-frame clones appear in the TCRdb table, and some are missing; sequencing was by immunoSEQ multiplex PCR. The sample consists of over 2 million clones, around 93% of them appearing once. Sequencing input: naive CD4+ T cells from PBMCs. The subset was: CD45RA+ positively selected. The receptors come from a man aged 18 to 30 in good health. Some clones in this sample may be carry-over from other donors' samples.

The chain recombines TRBV2 with TRBJ2-5; D is ambiguous. The CDR3 is 14 amino acids. The germline V gene encodes CDR1 SNHLY and CDR2 FYNNEI. The V end was cut by 2 bases, the J end by 5 bases, with 12 bases between. CDR3 DNA: TGTGCCAGCAGTGAAAGCTCGTCCGGTGAGACCCAGTACTTC. This translates into CASSESSSGETQYF.

V usage is TRBV6-6 and J usage is TRBJ1-5; D is ambiguous. V was clipped by 8 bases and J by 3 bases, with 17 bases between them. The CDR3 is made up of 15 amino acids. The germline V gene has CDR1 MNHNY and CDR2 SVGAGI (reference sequence). CDR3 coding DNA: TGTGCCAGCCTCCGTGACGGGGTAGACAATCAGCCCCAGCATTTT. It codes for CASLRDGVDNQPQHF.

CDR3 coding DNA: TGTGCCAGCAGTGAAACCCAACGCGGTGCTGGAAACACCATATATTTT. Translating gives CASSETQRGAGNTIYF. The V and J genes are TRBV6-1 and TRBJ1-3; D gene ambiguous. This CDR3 has 16 amino acids. The germline V gene has CDR1 MNHNS and CDR2 SASEGT. V was trimmed by 2 bases and J by 2 bases, leaving 13 bases between them.

The chain links TRBV30 to TRBJ2-5; possibly TRBD2 for D (6 bases). V lost 0 bases and J 4 bases, leaving 12 bases between the germline ends. The germline V gene has CDR1 GTSNPN and CDR2 SVGIG (reference sequence). This CDR3 is 14 amino acids long. DNA of the CDR3: TGTGCCTGGAGTGTACTTCGACTAGGAGAGACCCAGTACTTC. Its protein is CAWSVLRLGETQYF.